This TCR beta chain was profiled in a study of CD8 T cells in ankylosing spondylitis. This clonotype was seen a few times. What it recognizes is unknown. General study points: In ankylosing spondylitis patients, matched synovial fluid reportedly showed significant enrichment of disease-linked clones. Disease-linked clones were CD8+ and relatively rare in peripheral blood. It appeared that ankylosing spondylitis blood was characterized by a TCR beta motif of under ten highly homologous variants. A number of the motif variants had already been described in reactive arthritis synovial fluid and blood.

The CDR3 sequence is 18 residues long. Trimming stripped 1 base from V and 0 bases from J, with 13 bases between. The germline V gene has CDR1 LGHDT and CDR2 YNNKEL (reference sequence). With molecular barcodes, quantitative 5'-RACE was used to make the TCR beta libraries. In TCRdb, the 5' RACE reads were re-called with MiXCR into one record per CDR3 protein. The profile covers fewer than 250,000 distinct CDR3 sequences, with about a sixth appearing a single time and under 55% taken by the ten largest. This clonotype was sampled from a male donor with ankylosing spondylitis. Material for sequencing was blood, either unsorted or a sorted T cell fraction (not recorded which). The genes are TRBV3-1 and TRBJ1-6; no clear D. The CDR3 region is CASSQVGGSGSYNSPLHF. CDR3 sequence (DNA): TGTGCCAGCAGCCAAGTTGGTGGTTCGGGCTCCTATAATTCACCCCTCCACTTT. The whole variable domain, remainder taken from reference TRBV3-1 and TRBJ1-6, is DTAVSQTPKYLVTQMGNDKSIKCEQNLGHDTMYWYKQDSKKFLKIMFSYNNKELIINETVPNRFSPKSPDKAHLNLHINSLELGDSAVYFCASSQVGGSGSYNSPLHFGNGTRLTVT.